Shown below are 29 T cell receptor beta chains from a single sample sequenced in a study of T cells in Graves' hyperthyroidism and ophthalmopathy. Amplified TCR beta CDR3 regions derived from RNA transcripts. HTBI primers drove first-round RT-PCR of the TCR CDR3. TCRdb reprocessed the multiplex PCR reads via MiXCR and lists one record per CDR3 protein. The sample has approximately 590,000 distinct CDR3 sequences; around 16% are singletons. Sequenced: blood. All receptors come from a young woman with Graves' hyperthyroidism.

Many counts were recorded for this clonotype. The chain uses TRBV30 and TRBJ2-7; possibly TRBD1 or TRBD2 for D (5 bases each). The CDR3 spans 15 residues. The V and J ends lost 2 bases and 2 bases respectively, with 16 bases between them. The V gene's germline CDR1 is GTSNPN and CDR2 SVGIG (reference sequence). The CDR3 spells CAWSRGPTPTYEQYF. Here the CDR3 DNA reads TGTGCCTGGAGTCGGGGACCTACACCTACCTACGAGCAGTACTTC.

This clonotype was seen a few times. This chain connects TRBV6-2 or TRBV6-3 to TRBJ2-5, with D maybe TRBD2 (5 bases). Trimming cost V 2 bases and J 4 bases, with 14 bases left between them. Germline CDR1 reads MNHEY; CDR2 reads SVGEGT. This CDR3 region has 15 residues. This chain's CDR3 is CASSYTGKYRETQYF. DNA of the CDR3: TGTGCCAGCAGTTACACGGGGAAGTACCGAGAGACCCAGTACTTC.

The count of this clonotype is one. A single base separates this from a much larger clone, so it may be a read error. The genes are TRBV28 and TRBJ1-6, with TRBD1 matching 7 bases. Looked up from germline, CDR1 is MDHEN and CDR2 is SYDVKM. The CDR3 has 12 residues. The CDR3 is CAGSVTGQPLHF. The CDR3 DNA is TGTGCCGGCAGTGTGACAGGGCAGCCCCTCCACTTT.

V usage is TRBV27 and J usage is TRBJ1-5, with 11 bases that match TRBD1. The length of the CDR3 is 14 residues. The V and J ends lost 10 bases and 7 bases, in that order; junction bases with no gene match: 9. The germline CDR1 and CDR2 sequences are MNHEY and SMNVEV (reference sequence). The chain's CDR3 is CATSDRGHRQPQHF. CDR3 bases: TGTGCCACCTCGGACAGGGGGCATAGACAGCCCCAGCATTTT.

This clonotype was counted ten times or more. This rearrangement joins TRBV7-9 to TRBJ1-2; no firm D call. V lost 5 bases to trimming and J lost 2 bases, with 6 bases between them. Germline assignment: CDR1 SEHNR and CDR2 FQNEAQ (reference sequence). The CDR3 has 12 residues. The CDR3 coding sequence is TGTGCCAGCAGCGAGCCGAACTATGGCTACACCTTC. This gives the protein CASSEPNYGYTF.

Ten or more counts support this clonotype. This rearrangement joins TRBV20-1 to TRBJ2-1, with D uncertain. V lost 7 bases to trimming and J lost 6 bases, with 10 bases between them. Germline CDR1 is DFQATT and CDR2 is SNEGSKA (reference sequence). This CDR3 is 11 amino acids long. This CDR3 reads CSVSGGNEQFF. CDR3 bases: TGCAGTGTCTCTGGTGGCAATGAGCAGTTCTTC.

This clonotype came up a few times. The chain is built from TRBV3-1 and TRBJ2-3; TRBD1 is a possible D gene (6 bases). Germline lookup yields CDR1 LGHDT and CDR2 YNNKEL (reference sequence). This CDR3 is 15 amino acids long. With 4 bases removed from V and 2 bases from J, the gap between germline ends came to 13 bases. This CDR3 reads CASSRGTPDTDTQYF. CDR3 sequence (DNA): TGTGCCAGCAGCCGTGGGACACCAGACACAGATACGCAGTATTTT.

The gene calls are TRBV19 and TRBJ2-1; 11 bases match TRBD2. V shed 5 bases and J 8 bases; nucleotides not matched to a gene: 5. Germline assignment: CDR1 LNHDA and CDR2 SQIVND (reference sequence). This CDR3 spans 14 amino acids. The CDR3 here is CASSETSGTDEQFF. The CDR3 bases are TGTGCCAGTAGTGAGACTAGCGGGACCGATGAGCAGTTCTTC.

Many counts were recorded for this clonotype. The chain carries TRBV30 and TRBJ1-5, with no clear D. The length of the CDR3 is 15 residues. The ends were cut back, 2 bases at V and 2 bases at J, with 13 bases in the middle. The germline gives CDR1 GTSNPN, CDR2 SVGIG (reference sequence). CDR3 in DNA: TGTGCCTGGAGTTCCTCGGGTCTGGGCAATCAGCCCCAGCATTTT. Translating it yields CAWSSSGLGNQPQHF.

V is TRBV20-1 and J is TRBJ2-7; 10 bases agree with TRBD2. This CDR3 comprises 17 residues. Germline V gene sequence: CDR1 DFQATT, CDR2 SNEGSKA (reference sequence). The V and J ends lost 7 bases and 5 bases, in that order; junction bases with no gene match: 20. Here the CDR3 DNA reads TGCAGTGTTAATAGGGGGGGGCTAGCGGGAGTGGTCGACGAGCAGTACTTC. Amino acids: CSVNRGGLAGVVDEQYF.

This clonotype was seen at least ten times. The rearrangement joins TRBV12-3 or TRBV12-4 to TRBJ2-1, with 13 bases matching TRBD2. With V trimmed by 5 bases and J by 3 bases, 10 bases remained unmatched. The CDR3 sequence is 18 residues long. In DNA form, the CDR3 reads TGTGCCAGCAGTCCCGGAACTAGCGGGAGGGGGGACTACAATGAGCAGTTCTTC. Amino acids: CASSPGTSGRGDYNEQFF.

This clonotype has ten or more counts. V usage is TRBV20-1 and J usage is TRBJ2-1; a possible D gene is TRBD2 (6 bases). The V end lost 1 base, the J end lost 7 bases, and 11 bases lay between the germline ends. Germline CDR1 and CDR2: DFQATT and SNEGSKA (reference sequence). This CDR3 spans 13 amino acids. The CDR3, as DNA: TGCAGTGCTAGAGCGGGAGTGAGGAATGAGCAGTTCTTC. This translates into CSARAGVRNEQFF.

There are a few counts of this clonotype. The chain carries TRBV9 and TRBJ1-6; tentative D call: TRBD1 (5 bases). The germline V gene encodes CDR1 SGDLS and CDR2 YYNGEE. The CDR3 spans 14 residues. V gave up 7 bases and J gave up 8 bases, with 16 bases separating them. Here the CDR3 DNA reads TGTGCCAGCTCCCGTGGGGCAGTTGATTCACCCCTCCACTTT. It is translated as CASSRGAVDSPLHF. The entire variable domain, with the rest obtained from reference TRBV9 and TRBJ1-6, is as follows: DSGVTQTPKHLITATGQRVTLRCSPRSGDLSVYWYQQSLDQGLQFLIQYYNGEERAKGNILERFSAQQFPDLHSELNLSSLELGDSALYFCASSRGAVDSPLHFGNGTRLTVT.

To note about this clonotype: With a much larger clone just one base away, this may be a read error. As the CDR3 is not closed by the conserved phenylalanine or tryptophan, this likely results from a read error. V and J are TRBV3-1 and TRBJ2-7; D remains unclear. In germline, CDR1 is LGHDT, CDR2 YNNKEL (reference sequence). The CDR3 sequence is 12 residues long. Trimming pared 0 bases from V and 3 bases from J, leaving 3 bases between. CDR3: CASSQDFYEQYL. For the CDR3, the DNA is TGTGCCAGCAGCCAAGATTTCTACGAGCAGTACCTC.

The table lists this clonotype with a few counts. In DNA, the CDR3 is TGCGCCAGCAGCCAAGGACTACAGGGGGGAGCTAACTATGGCTACACCTTC. This encodes CASSQGLQGGANYGYTF. J is TRBJ1-2 and V is TRBV4-1; 8 bases line up with TRBD1. V was clipped by 1 base and J by 0 bases; unmatched bases: 7. The V gene's germline CDR1 is MGHRA and CDR2 YSYEKL. CDR3 length: 17 amino acids.

J is TRBJ1-1 and V is TRBV6-1; D remains unclear. Germline-derived CDR1 and CDR2 are MNHNS and SASEGT. Trimming took 6 bases from V and 8 from J, leaving 10 bases between them. The CDR3 spans 11 residues. The CDR3 loop is CASSRQDEAFF. CDR3 DNA sequence: TGTGCCAGCAGCAGACAAGACGAAGCTTTCTTT.

The table lists this clonotype with many counts. The chain is built from TRBV11-1 and TRBJ2-7; D may be TRBD1 (5 bases). CDR1 SGHAT and CDR2 FQDESV come from the germline V gene (reference sequence). V was pared by 5 bases and J by 3 bases, with 11 bases between. The CDR3 extends over 13 amino acids. Here the CDR3 reads CASSPGFIYEQYF. The CDR3, as DNA: TGTGCCAGCAGCCCAGGGTTTATCTACGAGCAGTACTTC.

This clonotype was recorded many times. The rearrangement links TRBV12-5 to TRBJ2-7; 7 nucleotides align to TRBD1. This CDR3 has 18 amino acids. Trimming took 6 bases from V and 7 from J; bases not matched to a gene: 24. Looked up from germline, CDR1 is LGHNT and CDR2 is FRNRAP. The CDR3 sequence is CASGVLDLLGTALREQYF. For the CDR3, the DNA is TGTGCTAGTGGAGTATTAGACCTACTCGGGACAGCGCTGAGGGAGCAGTACTTC.

This clonotype came up many times. The chain uses TRBV29-1 and TRBJ2-3; 9 nucleotides line up with TRBD1. V was pared by 6 bases and J by 3 bases, with 10 bases of the junction left unmatched. This CDR3 is 15 amino acids long. Germline V CDR1 and CDR2: SQVTM, ANQGSEA. CDR3 DNA: TGCAGCGTCTGCCGGGACAGGGTTTGGACAGATACGCAGTATTTT. This translates into CSVCRDRVWTDTQYF.

At least ten counts were recorded for this clonotype. The chain has TRBV3-1 and TRBJ1-1, with D unresolved. Germline V gene lookup returns CDR1 LGHDT and CDR2 YNNKEL (reference sequence). V was pared by 3 bases and J by 0 bases, with 29 bases between. This CDR3 region has 21 residues. This chain's CDR3 is CASSHPHQARNEKNLNTEAFF. The CDR3 DNA reads as TGTGCCAGCAGCCATCCCCATCAGGCACGTAACGAGAAGAACTTGAACACTGAAGCTTTCTTT.

This clonotype showed up many times. The chain is built from TRBV11-1 and TRBJ2-7; D might be TRBD1 (6 bases). Germline V gene data show CDR1 as SGHAT and CDR2 as FQDESV (reference sequence). Trimming cost V 1 base and J 5 bases, with 6 bases left between them. The CDR3 runs 12 residues. The CDR3 nucleotides read TGTGCCAGCAGCTTAGACAGGGACGAGCAGTACTTC. It translates to CASSLDRDEQYF.

The chain joins TRBV7-9 to TRBJ2-1, with TRBD2 identical over 14 bases. CDR1 and CDR2 from the germline V gene are SEHNR and FQNEAQ (reference sequence). This CDR3 is 21 amino acids long. Germline trimming cut 6 bases from V and 1 base from J; bases unmatched to any gene: 17. The DNA for the CDR3 is TGTGCCAGCAGTGGTTGGGGGGAAGGGACTAGCGGGAGTCGTTCCTACAATGAGCAGTTCTTC. Translating it yields CASSGWGEGTSGSRSYNEQFF.

This clonotype was counted ten times or more. The chain combines TRBV5-1 with TRBJ2-1, with 7 bases that match TRBD2. This CDR3 spans 16 amino acids. Germline V lookup: CDR1 SGHRS, CDR2 YFSETQ. The V gene end was trimmed by 4 bases and the J gene end by 6 bases; junction bases not matched to a gene: 13. CDR3 loop: CASSHASRGSVNEQFF. The CDR3 nucleotides are TGCGCCAGCAGCCACGCGAGCCGCGGGAGTGTCAATGAGCAGTTCTTC.

This clonotype was observed at least ten times. V usage is TRBV20-1 and J usage is TRBJ2-1; no clear D gene. V lost 2 bases to trimming and J lost 3 bases, with 8 bases between them. The CDR3 has 13 amino acids. The germline gives CDR1 DFQATT, CDR2 SNEGSKA (reference sequence). The CDR3 loop reads CSARLVDYNEQFF. CDR3 in DNA: TGCAGTGCTAGACTAGTAGACTACAATGAGCAGTTCTTC.

The CDR3 region is CASALTSPTNEKLFF. DNA for the CDR3: TGTGCCAGCGCTCTGACCAGCCCAACTAATGAAAAACTGTTTTTT. The genes are TRBV25-1 and TRBJ1-4; D uncertain. Per the germline V gene, CDR1 is MGHDK and CDR2 is SYGVNS. The CDR3 has 15 residues. The V end lost 8 bases, the J end lost 0 bases, and 13 bases lay between the germline ends.

The chain has TRBV5-4 and TRBJ1-1; no clear D. The CDR3 totals 15 residues. Looked up from germline, CDR1 is SGHNT and CDR2 is YYREEE (reference sequence). Trimming took 5 bases from V and 0 from J, leaving 14 bases between them. The CDR3 protein is CASSSAGDLNTEAFF. Here the CDR3 DNA reads TGTGCCAGCAGTTCTGCGGGAGATCTGAACACTGAAGCTTTCTTT.

This clonotype was seen at least ten times. The V call is TRBV2, the J call TRBJ2-7; D gene unclear. In germline, CDR1 is SNHLY, CDR2 FYNNEI. The CDR3 sequence is 14 residues long. Between the trimmed V and J ends, which lost 3 bases and 2 bases, there was a span of 11 bases. CDR3 coding DNA: TGTGCCAGCAGTGAGGGGTACGGAACCTACGAGCAGTACTTC. This translates into CASSEGYGTYEQYF.

V is TRBV20-1 and J is TRBJ1-4, with D possibly being TRBD1 (5 bases). The CDR3 contains 15 residues. V was trimmed by 1 base and J by 8 bases, leaving 17 bases between them. CDR1 is DFQATT and CDR2 is SNEGSKA in the germline V gene (reference sequence). The CDR3 nucleotides are TGCAGTGCTAGAGGACCGCCGGGACGGCAAGAAAAACTGTTTTTT. Its protein product is CSARGPPGRQEKLFF.

This clonotype has at least ten counts. The rearrangement links TRBV27 to TRBJ2-7; no clear D gene. Trimming took off 2 bases at V and 0 bases at J, with 8 bases between the two ends. The CDR3 is made up of 14 amino acids. The germline CDR1 and CDR2 sequences are MNHEY and SMNVEV (reference sequence). This chain's CDR3 is CASSLEARSYEQYF. Written as DNA, the CDR3 is TGTGCCAGCAGTTTAGAGGCCCGCTCCTACGAGCAGTACTTC.